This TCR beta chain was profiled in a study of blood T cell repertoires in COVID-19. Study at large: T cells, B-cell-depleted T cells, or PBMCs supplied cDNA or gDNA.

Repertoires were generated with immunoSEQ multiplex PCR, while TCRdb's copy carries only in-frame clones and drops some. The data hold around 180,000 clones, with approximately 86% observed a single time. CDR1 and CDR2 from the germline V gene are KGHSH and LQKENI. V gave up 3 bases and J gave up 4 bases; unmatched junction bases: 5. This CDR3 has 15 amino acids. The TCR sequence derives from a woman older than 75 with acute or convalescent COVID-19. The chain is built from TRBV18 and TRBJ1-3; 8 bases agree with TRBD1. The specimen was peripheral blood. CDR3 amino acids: CASSPGTGRGNTIYF. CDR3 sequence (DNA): TGTGCCAGCTCACCGGGGACAGGTCGGGGAAACACCATATATTTT.